This entry is about one T cell receptor beta chain. These data come from a study of shared T cell receptors in the human thymus. The CDR3 sequence is 12 residues long. Trimming pared 7 bases from V and 6 bases from J, leaving 13 bases between. The germline gives CDR1 MNHEY, CDR2 SMNVEV (reference sequence). Method: immunoSEQ multiplex PCR; TCRdb's copy keeps in-frame clones and lacks some. The sample has some 400,000 clones, roughly 94% seen once; the top ten hold 0.015% to 0.025%. This TCR was sampled from a human donor. The sample consisted of thymocytes. The V and J genes are TRBV27 and TRBJ2-7; D tentatively fits TRBD1 or TRBD2 (5 bases each). The chain's CDR3 is CASTNRGAEQYF. The CDR3 DNA follows: TGTGCCAGCACTAACCGAGGGGCCGAGCAGTACTTC.